These 27 T cell receptor beta chains were sequenced from one sample in a study of T cell responses to AZD1222 COVID-19 vaccine. Profiled with immunoSEQ multiplex PCR; TCRdb holds only in-frame clones, not every one. The sample holds around 88,000 clones, about 90% seen once. Specimen: peripheral blood, collected on day 0 of MenACWY control vaccination. The receptor set was obtained from an adult in good health.

V is TRBV6-5 and J is TRBJ1-2; possibly TRBD1 for D (6 bases). Germline values: CDR1 MNHEY, CDR2 SVGAGI. The CDR3 contains 14 residues. Between the trimmed V and J ends, which lost 4 bases and 3 bases, there was a span of 12 bases. The DNA of the CDR3 is TGTGCCAGCAGTTTGACAGGAGCTTACTATGGCTACACCTTC. Amino acids: CASSLTGAYYGYTF.

CDR3 sequence: CASSLSGGSQPQHF. CDR3 coding DNA: TGTGCCAGCAGTTTATCGGGGGGTAGCCAGCCCCAGCATTTT. This chain uses TRBV28 with TRBJ1-5, with D possibly matching TRBD1 (5 bases). Trimming took off 1 base at V and 7 bases at J, with 11 bases between the two ends. The CDR3 sequence is 14 residues long. Germline values: CDR1 MDHEN, CDR2 SYDVKM.

The J gene is TRBJ2-5, the V gene TRBV5-1; no clear D. The V gene's germline CDR1 is SGHRS and CDR2 YFSETQ. V was pared by 5 bases and J by 2 bases, with 22 bases between. The CDR3 is 17 amino acids. The CDR3 DNA is TGCGCCAGCAGTCGGTGGGCCCCCGGTATAAGGCAAGAGACCCAGTACTTC. It codes for CASSRWAPGIRQETQYF.

V gene TRBV9 combines with J gene TRBJ1-4; 7 bases map to TRBD1. V lost 4 bases, J lost 4 bases, and 4 bases stayed unmatched. The CDR3 length is 14 residues. Germline-derived CDR1 and CDR2 are SGDLS and YYNGEE. CDR3 in amino acids: CASSTTGSNEKLFF. CDR3 nucleotide sequence: TGTGCCAGCAGCACGACAGGGAGTAATGAAAAACTGTTTTTT. Drawing the rest from reference TRBV9 and TRBJ1-4, the complete variable domain is DSGVTQTPKHLITATGQRVTLRCSPRSGDLSVYWYQQSLDQGLQFLIQYYNGEERAKGNILERFSAQQFPDLHSELNLSSLELGDSALYFCASSTTGSNEKLFFGSGTQLSVL.

This rearrangement joins TRBV25-1 to TRBJ2-1; TRBD2 aligns across 8 bases. Trimming removed 0 bases from V and 2 bases from J; junction bases left unmatched: 0. The CDR3 runs 15 residues. Germline V gene data show CDR1 as MGHDK and CDR2 as SYGVNS. The CDR3 sequence: CASSEYGGAYNEQFF. The CDR3 nucleotides are TGTGCCAGCAGTGAATACGGGGGGGCCTACAATGAGCAGTTCTTC.

The chain employs TRBV7-9 and TRBJ2-1; 12 nucleotides align to TRBD2. CDR1 is SEHNR, CDR2 FQNEAQ, per germline (reference sequence). The CDR3 is 15 residues long. Germline trimming cut 3 bases from V and 7 bases from J; bases unmatched to any gene: 4. The CDR3 bases are TGTGCCAGCAGCTTGACTAGCGGGGGATGGAATGAGCAGTTCTTC. It is translated as CASSLTSGGWNEQFF. The full variable domain, with the rest looked up from reference TRBV7-9 and TRBJ2-1, is DTGVSQNPRHKITKRGQNVTFRCDPISEHNRLYWYRQTLGQGPEFLTYFQNEAQLEKSRLLSDRFSAERPKGSFSTLEIQRTEQGDSAMYLCASSLTSGGWNEQFFGPGTRLTVL.

The CDR3: CASSQDPYRLYEQYF. CDR3 DNA sequence: TGTGCCAGCAGCCAGGACCCCTATCGCCTCTACGAGCAGTACTTC. The chain uses TRBV14 and TRBJ2-7; no clear D. CDR1 SGHDN and CDR2 FVKESK come from the germline V gene. Trimming took off 3 bases at V and 3 bases at J, with 15 bases between the two ends. The CDR3 consists of 15 residues.

This chain connects TRBV7-2 to TRBJ1-5, with D unresolved. Trimming left V 4 bases short and J 4 bases short, with 8 bases between. The CDR3 consists of 13 residues. Germline V lookup: CDR1 SGHTA, CDR2 FQGNSA. The CDR3 reads CASSSGLNQPQHF. The DNA for the CDR3 is TGTGCCAGCAGCTCGGGGTTGAATCAGCCCCAGCATTTT.

The CDR3 nucleotides are TGTGCCAGCACGATAGGAGGTATTGGAAACACCATATATTTT. This codes for CASTIGGIGNTIYF. The rearrangement joins TRBV2 to TRBJ1-3; D ambiguous. The CDR3 is 14 amino acids. V lost 7 bases and J 3 bases, leaving 13 bases between the germline ends. The V gene's germline CDR1 is SNHLY and CDR2 FYNNEI.

CDR3 bases: TGTGCCAGCAGCGAGGGGGCGCTGAACACTGAAGCTTTCTTT. Its protein product is CASSEGALNTEAFF. V is TRBV9 and J is TRBJ1-1, with 7 nucleotides matching TRBD1. The CDR3 extends over 14 amino acids. V shed 3 bases and J 0 bases; nucleotides not matched to a gene: 2. Germline V gene lookup returns CDR1 SGDLS and CDR2 YYNGEE.

The chain recombines TRBV3-1 (or the pseudogene TRBV3-2) with TRBJ2-7, with TRBD1 as a possible D gene (7 bases). CDR1 is LGHDT, CDR2 YNNKEL, per germline (reference sequence). CDR3 length: 16 residues. Deletions cut 0 bases from V and 0 bases from J, with 12 bases between. The CDR3: CASSQDLRDSSYEQYF. CDR3 nucleotides: TGTGCCAGCAGCCAAGACCTGCGGGACAGCTCCTACGAGCAGTACTTC.

This chain uses TRBV4-2 with TRBJ1-2; D might be TRBD1 (6 bases). This CDR3 spans 16 amino acids. Germline CDR1 is LGHNA and CDR2 is YNFKEQ. V was trimmed by 2 bases and J by 4 bases, leaving 17 bases between them. CDR3 nucleotides: TGTGCCAGCAGCCAACTAACAGGGCTGGAAGCCTATGGCTACACCTTC. It is translated as CASSQLTGLEAYGYTF.

This clone appeared once. The chain uses TRBV11-3 and TRBJ2-3; D not resolved. Trimming took 5 bases from V and 2 from J, leaving 8 bases between them. The CDR3 totals 13 residues. Germline CDR1 reads SGHNT; CDR2 reads YENEEA. The CDR3 loop is CASSEILTDTQYF. The CDR3 DNA is TGTGCCAGCAGCGAGATTCTCACAGATACGCAGTATTTT.

The chain combines TRBV6-1 with TRBJ2-7; TRBD2 matches 11 bases. The CDR3 contains 18 residues. Trimming at V came to 2 bases and at J to 0 bases, leaving 9 bases not matched to a gene. Germline V lookup: CDR1 MNHNS, CDR2 SASEGT. CDR3 in DNA: TGTGCCAGCAGTGAACTCGGTAGCGGGGGGGTAAGCTCCTACGAGCAGTACTTC. This codes for CASSELGSGGVSSYEQYF.

This rearrangement joins TRBV7-3 to TRBJ2-1; TRBD2 agrees at 10 bases. The trim removed 2 bases at V and 4 bases at J, leaving 2 bases unmatched. The CDR3 length is 15 residues. Germline V gene data show CDR1 as SGHTA and CDR2 as FQGTGA. The CDR3 sequence is CASSLASGGYNEQFF. CDR3 bases: TGTGCCAGCAGCTTAGCTAGCGGGGGATACAATGAGCAGTTCTTC. The full variable domain, in which reference TRBV7-3 and TRBJ2-1 provide the parts outside the CDR3, is GAGVSQTPSNKVTEKGKYVELRCDPISGHTALYWYRQSLGQGPEFLIYFQGTGAADDSGLPNDRFFAVRPEGSVSTLKIQRTERGDSAVYLCASSLASGGYNEQFFGPGTRLTVL.

V usage is TRBV10-1 and J usage is TRBJ1-1; weak D call: TRBD1 (5 bases). V gave up 6 bases and J gave up 4 bases, with 15 bases separating them. The germline V gene has CDR1 WNHNN and CDR2 SYGVQD (reference sequence). This CDR3 is 14 amino acids long. CDR3 sequence: CASSLGGVGTEAFF. The CDR3 DNA is TGCGCCAGCAGCCTCGGGGGGGTTGGCACTGAAGCTTTCTTT.

This chain uses TRBV3-1 (or the pseudogene TRBV3-2) with TRBJ1-1; D ambiguous. The CDR3 covers 15 residues. V shed 0 bases and J shed 2 bases, with 10 bases lying between them. Germline V CDR1 and CDR2: LGHDT, YNNKEL (reference sequence). DNA for the CDR3: TGTGCCAGCAGCCAAGATTGGCAGACCAACACTGAAGCTTTCTTT. Protein product: CASSQDWQTNTEAFF.

This clone was recorded once. The rearrangement joins TRBV7-3 to TRBJ2-3, with 8 bases lining up with TRBD1. This CDR3 region has 14 residues. Germline CDR1 reads SGHTA; CDR2 reads FQGTGA. The junction had 5 bases not matched to a gene; V was cut back by 5 bases and J by 4 bases. The CDR3 protein is CASSKGQGSDTQYF. The CDR3 DNA reads as TGTGCCAGCAGCAAAGGACAGGGCTCAGATACGCAGTATTTT.

The rearrangement uses TRBV19 and TRBJ2-5, with 7 bases that match TRBD2. The trim removed 3 bases at V and 5 bases at J, leaving 6 bases unmatched. The CDR3 extends over 14 amino acids. Germline V CDR1 and CDR2: LNHDA, SQIVND (reference sequence). This CDR3 reads CASSMFAGVETQYF. CDR3 sequence (DNA): TGTGCCAGTAGTATGTTTGCGGGGGTGGAGACCCAGTACTTC.

This chain connects TRBV14 to TRBJ1-1; TRBD1 is a possible D gene (6 bases). The germline CDR1 and CDR2 sequences are SGHDN and FVKESK. This CDR3 has 11 amino acids. V lost 5 bases and J 8 bases, leaving 9 bases between the germline ends. CDR3 DNA sequence: TGTGCCAGCAGCTCCGGGACAGAAGCTTTCTTT. Its translation: CASSSGTEAFF.

The chain links TRBV19 to TRBJ1-5; TRBD1 matches at 7 bases. There are 14 residues in the CDR3. J was trimmed by 5 bases and V by 6 bases; bases with no gene match: 7. CDR1 is LNHDA and CDR2 is SQIVND in the germline V gene (reference sequence). CDR3 nucleotides: TGTGCCAGTAGGCCGGGACAGCTATATCAGCCCCAGCATTTT. Protein: CASRPGQLYQPQHF.

The rearrangement joins TRBV7-9 to TRBJ1-1; the D is unclear. V lost 5 bases to trimming and J lost 0 bases, with 10 bases between them. This CDR3 has 14 amino acids. Germline assignment: CDR1 SEHNR and CDR2 FQNEAQ (reference sequence). CDR3 sequence: CASSLGSMNTEAFF. The CDR3 nucleotides are TGTGCCAGCAGCCTGGGGTCCATGAACACTGAAGCTTTCTTT.

Only a few counts were recorded for this clone. This chain uses TRBV6-6 with TRBJ1-1, with D possibly matching TRBD1 (5 bases). The CDR3 spans 12 residues. The germline V and J ends were trimmed by 0 bases and 10 bases, with 9 bases remaining between them. Looked up from germline, CDR1 is MNHNY and CDR2 is SVGAGI (reference sequence). CDR3 nucleotides: TGTGCCAGCAGTTACTCGGGGGAGGGAGCTTTCTTT. It codes for CASSYSGEGAFF.

This clone was counted once. The gene calls are TRBV9 and TRBJ2-7, with no clear D. Trimming pared 0 bases from V and 3 bases from J, leaving 10 bases between. Germline-derived CDR1 and CDR2 are SGDLS and YYNGEE. CDR3 length: 14 residues. The CDR3, as DNA: TGTGCCAGCAGCGTAGGAGCACCCAACTACGAGCAGTACTTC. It encodes CASSVGAPNYEQYF.

The CDR3 DNA reads as TGCGCCAGCAGCGGGGGGACTACGATTTCAGATACGCAGTATTTT. Protein: CASSGGTTISDTQYF. J is TRBJ2-3 and V is TRBV5-1; 7 nucleotides agree with TRBD2. Germline V gene sequence: CDR1 SGHRS, CDR2 YFSETQ. The ends lost 4 bases at V and 4 bases at J; junction bases unmatched: 9. The CDR3 runs 15 residues.

The J gene is TRBJ1-1, the V gene TRBV6-1; D is ambiguous. Trimming removed 2 bases at V and 4 bases at J, with 11 bases between. The length of the CDR3 is 14 residues. Germline values: CDR1 MNHNS, CDR2 SASEGT. In DNA form, the CDR3 reads TGTGCCAGCAGTGAAACTCGGGGAAGCACTGAAGCTTTCTTT. Protein: CASSETRGSTEAFF.

The chain couples TRBV19 to TRBJ2-7; 7 nucleotides line up with TRBD2. V lost 3 bases and J lost 4; bases outside the gene matches: 6. The CDR3 totals 14 residues. Germline V gives CDR1 LNHDA, CDR2 SQIVND (reference sequence). For the CDR3, the DNA is TGTGCCAGTAGTATTGGGACTACACCATACGAGCAGTACTTC. As protein: CASSIGTTPYEQYF.